The rows below give T cell receptor beta chains drawn from one sample of a study of beta chain features in type 1 diabetes. The protocol was immunoSEQ multiplex PCR, while the TCRdb copy is restricted to in-frame clones and leaves out a portion. The sample consists of 300,000 to 350,000 clones, roughly 13% of them appearing once. Sequenced sample: naive CD4+ T cells from blood. All receptors come from a woman aged 18 to 35 with type 1 diabetes. Both conserved end residues are part of each CDR3. The D gene is left open where the match is weak. Size values are once, few and many counts, or a class for expanded clones, and some rows have none.

abundance: NA; j_gene: TRBJ2-5; d_gene: TRBD2; v_gene: TRBV5-1; CDR3aa: CASSPQAGGVKETQYF; CDR3nt: TGCGCCAGCAGCCCCCAGGCGGGGGGGGTTAAAGAGACCCAGTACTTC
abundance: NA; j_gene: TRBJ1-1; d_gene: NA; v_gene: TRBV10-2; CDR3aa: CASSELRGTEAFF; CDR3nt: TGCGCCAGCAGTGAGCTGAGAGGGACTGAAGCTTTCTTT
abundance: NA; j_gene: TRBJ2-3; d_gene: NA; v_gene: TRBV28; CDR3aa: CASSLFSGADTQYF; CDR3nt: TGTGCCAGCAGTTTATTTTCGGGGGCAGATACGCAGTATTTT
abundance: NA; j_gene: TRBJ2-7; d_gene: NA; v_gene: TRBV5-1; CDR3aa: CASSLASPYEQYF; CDR3nt: TGCGCCAGCAGCTTAGCTAGCCCCTACGAGCAGTACTTC
abundance: NA; j_gene: TRBJ2-5; d_gene: NA; v_gene: TRBV4-2; CDR3aa: CASSQDAIETQYF; CDR3nt: TGTGCCAGCAGCCAAGATGCGATAGAGACCCAGTACTTC
abundance: few; j_gene: TRBJ2-6; d_gene: TRBD1; v_gene: TRBV14; CDR3aa: CASSPLTGGASGANVLTF; CDR3nt: TGTGCCAGCAGCCCCTTGACAGGGGGCGCGTCTGGGGCCAACGTCCTGACTTTC
abundance: NA; j_gene: TRBJ1-2; d_gene: TRBD1; v_gene: TRBV5-1; CDR3aa: CASRLGQGAQDNYGYTF; CDR3nt: TGCGCCAGCAGACTAGGGCAGGGGGCGCAGGATAACTATGGCTACACCTTC
abundance: NA; j_gene: TRBJ2-3; d_gene: TRBD2; v_gene: TRBV6-6; CDR3aa: CAYSGTSGGTDTQYF; CDR3nt: TGTGCCTACTCCGGGACTAGCGGGGGCACAGATACGCAGTATTTT
abundance: NA; j_gene: TRBJ1-1; d_gene: TRBD1; v_gene: TRBV7-2; CDR3aa: CASSLAGGVTEAFF; CDR3nt: TGTGCCAGCAGCTTAGCAGGGGGCGTCACTGAAGCTTTCTTT
abundance: NA; j_gene: TRBJ2-3; d_gene: TRBD1; v_gene: TRBV9; CDR3aa: CASSPTGGITDTQYF; CDR3nt: TGTGCCAGCAGCCCCACAGGGGGCATCACAGATACGCAGTATTTT